A single sample gave rise to the 3 T cell receptor beta chains below, sequenced in a study of T-cell memory formation after mild COVID-19. Via MiXCR, TCRdb re-called the 5' RACE reads, giving one row per CDR3 protein. The table records 250,000 to 350,000 distinct CDR3 sequences, about 16% of them present only once. Input material: PBMCs or a T cell subset sorted from them (not recorded which). All receptors derive from a man aged 18 to 29 who had mild COVID-19 (a few samples of this study predate the infection). Cell type and time point are not known.

This clonotype showed up just a few times. The rearrangement joins TRBV7-2 to TRBJ2-1, with D perhaps TRBD1 or TRBD2 (5 bases each). Per the germline V gene, CDR1 is SGHTA and CDR2 is FQGNSA. V was cut by 3 bases and J by 5 bases, with 17 bases left in between. The CDR3 spans 16 residues. The CDR3 reads CASSFPLGRTDNEQFF. For the CDR3, the DNA is TGTGCCAGCAGCTTTCCACTGGGGCGGACTGACAATGAGCAGTTCTTC.

The V and J genes are TRBV15 and TRBJ2-7; D uncertain. V gave up 8 bases and J gave up 2 bases, with 16 bases separating them. Per the germline V gene, CDR1 is LNHNV and CDR2 is YYDKDF (reference sequence). The CDR3 has 14 residues. CDR3 amino acids: CATRRAVEAYEQYF. For the CDR3, the DNA is TGTGCCACCCGTCGGGCAGTAGAGGCCTACGAGCAGTACTTC.

The table lists this clonotype with many counts. V gene TRBV7-8 combines with J gene TRBJ2-1; 8 bases agree with TRBD2. The junction had 8 bases not matched to a gene; V was cut back by 4 bases and J by 3 bases. Per the germline V gene, CDR1 is SGHVS and CDR2 is FQNEAQ. The CDR3 has 16 amino acids. The DNA for the CDR3 is TGTGCCAGCAGCTCCTTTCGGGCGGGGGGCTACAATGAGCAGTTCTTC. Translated, it gives CASSSFRAGGYNEQFF.